Sequencing of this T cell receptor (beta chain) was carried out in a study of memory CD4+ T cells and cytomegalovirus serostatus. V was cut by 3 bases and J by 6 bases, with 18 bases left in between. The germline CDR1 and CDR2 sequences are MGHRA and YSYEKL. The CDR3 totals 16 residues. The assay was immunoSEQ multiplex PCR, and TCRdb's table has in-frame clones only and misses some. The table shows 45,000 to 55,000 clones, with around four fifths occurring only once. Single viable CD3+CD4+CD8-CD45RO+ cells were sorted as the memory CD4+ T cells. The chain couples TRBV4-1 to TRBJ1-5, with a possible D match to TRBD1 (5 bases). This sequence was found in an adult in good health and CMV-seronegative. The sample comprised memory CD4+ T cells from blood. The CDR3 bases are TGCGCCAGCAGCCACCCCTTGTGGGGGGTGGCTCAGCCCCAGCATTTT. It is translated as CASSHPLWGVAQPQHF.